This T cell receptor (beta chain) came from a study of blood T cell repertoires in COVID-19. The Seattle patients, enrolled during active infection, were followed longitudinally. In the original workflow: Reference gene primers were amplified, and this amplification served to estimate nucleated cell counts. Measured with immunoSEQ multiplex PCR; TCRdb has only the in-frame clones, and not every one. V and J calls and clone size are as listed in that table; D and trimming were resolved from the DNA. The profile shows around 340,000 clones, around 88% of them singletons. From germline, CDR1 is SGHNT and CDR2 YENEEA. Trimming removed 1 base from V and 4 bases from J, with 7 bases in between. The length of the CDR3 is 14 residues.

The sequencing input was peripheral blood. The chain carries TRBV11-3 and TRBJ2-2; D not certain. This TCR was sampled from a woman aged 55-69 years with COVID-19, enrolled during active disease. The chain's CDR3 is CASSLGPGTGELFF. DNA for the CDR3: TGTGCCAGCAGCTTAGGTCCGGGCACCGGGGAGCTGTTTTTT.